Detailed here is one T cell receptor (beta chain). As originally analysed: Amplification with reference gene primers provided the estimates of nucleated cell counts. Data came from immunoSEQ multiplex PCR; TCRdb stores just in-frame clones and leaves some out. The DNA gave D and trimming, while V, J and clone size come from that table. The table lists roughly 200,000 clones, 75% to 90% of them singletons. This sample was included in a study of blood T cell repertoires in COVID-19. Study-level background: Whether acute or convalescent, the COVID-19 samples came from the United States, Italy and Spain. T cells, B-cell-depleted T cells, or PBMCs supplied cDNA or gDNA.

Among Cohort 3 donors, those recovered had two negative PCRs, clearance, or symptom resolution. Germline lookup yields CDR1 SGHTS and CDR2 YDEGEE. V was cut by 8 bases and J by 3 bases, with 18 bases left in between. The CDR3 sequence is 15 residues long. Source material: PBMCs or T cells enriched from blood (not recorded which). This chain joins TRBV5-8 and TRBJ1-5; no clear D gene. The TCR was taken from a man aged 30 to 39 who had recovered from COVID-19. The CDR3 loop is CASSLLLGTNQPQHF. In nucleotides, the CDR3 is TGTGCCAGTTCATTACTTCTGGGCACCAATCAGCCCCAGCATTTT.